The rows below give T cell receptor beta chains drawn from one sample of a study of OX40 agonist ivuxolimab in advanced cancers. Assay used: immunoSEQ multiplex PCR; TCRdb lists only in-frame clones, some missing. The sample consists of over 9,500 clones, more than 60% of them appearing once. This sample comprised CD4+ or CD8+ T cells sorted from blood, obtained in a trial of the OX40 agonist ivuxolimab. Every receptor here comes from an adult with an advanced solid tumor such as melanoma, head and neck, liver or kidney cancer. Each CDR3 is given with its conserved first and last residue. A D gene is named only where the DNA matches it firmly. Size tells how often a clone was seen (once, few, many) or the class of an expanded clone, and some rows leave it out.

J gene: TRBJ2-7
clone size: -
D gene: -
CDR3 length: 13
V gene: TRBV6-5
CDR3 DNA: TGTGCCAGCAGTTCGGCGGAACATACAGAGCAGTACTTC
CDR3 protein: CASSSAEHTEQYF

J gene: TRBJ1-2
clone size: -
D gene: -
CDR3 length: 15
V gene: TRBV6-5
CDR3 DNA: TGTGCCAGCAGGCAACAGGGAGGGTCGAACTATGGCTACACCTTC
CDR3 protein: CASRQQGGSNYGYTF

J gene: TRBJ1-1
clone size: -
D gene: -
CDR3 length: 12
V gene: TRBV4-1
CDR3 DNA: TGCGCCAGCCAAGGACAGAGAGTTGAAGCTTTCTTT
CDR3 protein: CASQGQRVEAFF

J gene: TRBJ2-7
clone size: -
D gene: -
CDR3 length: 16
V gene: TRBV13
CDR3 DNA: TGTGCCAGCAGCATGATAGCGGAGGGAACCTCCTACGAGCAGTACTTC
CDR3 protein: CASSMIAEGTSYEQYF

J gene: TRBJ2-7
clone size: -
D gene: -
CDR3 length: 14
V gene: TRBV5-1
CDR3 DNA: TGCGCCAGCAGCTTGGAGCACAGGACCTACGAGCAGTACTTC
CDR3 protein: CASSLEHRTYEQYF

J gene: TRBJ1-1
clone size: -
D gene: -
CDR3 length: 15
V gene: TRBV9
CDR3 DNA: TGTGCCAGGCCATCAAGAGGGTACAGGGCCACTGAAGCTTTCTTT
CDR3 protein: CARPSRGYRATEAFF

J gene: TRBJ2-7
clone size: -
D gene: -
CDR3 length: 12
V gene: TRBV27
CDR3 DNA: TGTGCCAGCGTATCAGGCGTAGGTGAGCAGTACTTC
CDR3 protein: CASVSGVGEQYF

J gene: TRBJ2-1
clone size: -
D gene: TRBD2
CDR3 length: 18
V gene: TRBV7-9
CDR3 DNA: TGTGCCAGCACTCCTAAGGTAGTAGCGGGGCACGGGCACTATGAGCAGTTCTTC
CDR3 protein: CASTPKVVAGHGHYEQFF

J gene: TRBJ2-7
clone size: once
D gene: -
CDR3 length: 16
V gene: TRBV6-5
CDR3 DNA: TGTGCCAGCAGTTACCTAGGGAACAGTCCTGCGGCCGAGCAGTACTTC
CDR3 protein: CASSYLGNSPAAEQYF

J gene: TRBJ1-3
clone size: few
D gene: -
CDR3 length: 13
V gene: TRBV7-3
CDR3 DNA: TGTGCCAGCAGCGCAGGGGCTGGAAACACCATATATTTT
CDR3 protein: CASSAGAGNTIYF

J gene: TRBJ2-3
clone size: -
D gene: -
CDR3 length: 17
V gene: TRBV21-1
CDR3 DNA: TGTGCCAGCAGCAAAGGGTGCCAGAGCATAAGGACAGATACGCAGTATTTT
CDR3 protein: CASSKGCQSIRTDTQYF

J gene: TRBJ2-3
clone size: few
D gene: TRBD2
CDR3 length: 15
V gene: TRBV5-4
CDR3 DNA: TGTGCCAGCAGCCCGACTAGCGGGAGTTCCGATACGCAGTATTTT
CDR3 protein: CASSPTSGSSDTQYF

J gene: TRBJ1-1
clone size: medium-sized
D gene: -
CDR3 length: 12
V gene: TRBV7-9
CDR3 DNA: TGTGCCAGCAGTAGCGGTGGGGCTGAAGCTTTCTTT
CDR3 protein: CASSSGGAEAFF

J gene: TRBJ2-3
clone size: -
D gene: -
CDR3 length: 15
V gene: TRBV11-2
CDR3 DNA: TGTGCCAGCAGCTCGGGCGGGGCCCGCACAGATACGCAGTATTTT
CDR3 protein: CASSSGGARTDTQYF

J gene: TRBJ2-5
clone size: medium-sized
D gene: -
CDR3 length: 13
V gene: TRBV14
CDR3 DNA: TGTGCCAGCAGCCAACAGTACCAAGAGACCCAGTACTTC
CDR3 protein: CASSQQYQETQYF

J gene: TRBJ2-1
clone size: -
D gene: -
CDR3 length: 11
V gene: TRBV4-1
CDR3 DNA: TGCGCCAGCAGCCAAGTCAATGAGCAGTTCTTC
CDR3 protein: CASSQVNEQFF

J gene: TRBJ1-1
clone size: -
D gene: -
CDR3 length: 14
V gene: TRBV7-6
CDR3 DNA: TGTGCCAGCACCCCCGGGGGGGAGGGTACTGAAGCTTTCTTT
CDR3 protein: CASTPGGEGTEAFF

J gene: TRBJ2-7
clone size: large
D gene: -
CDR3 length: 12
V gene: TRBV11-2
CDR3 DNA: TGTGCCAGCAGCGCGACCTACTACGAGCAGTACTTC
CDR3 protein: CASSATYYEQYF

J gene: TRBJ1-2
clone size: -
D gene: TRBD1
CDR3 length: 14
V gene: TRBV5-4
CDR3 DNA: TGTGCCAGCAGCTGGACAGGGGCTAACTATGGCTACACCTTC
CDR3 protein: CASSWTGANYGYTF

J gene: TRBJ2-1
clone size: -
D gene: -
CDR3 length: 11
V gene: TRBV5-6
CDR3 DNA: TGTGCCAGCAGCTTGGCTGCGGAGCAGTTCTTC
CDR3 protein: CASSLAAEQFF

J gene: TRBJ1-6
clone size: -
D gene: TRBD1
CDR3 length: 14
V gene: TRBV29-1
CDR3 DNA: TGCAGCGTTCAGGACAGGGATCCGTGGTCACCCCTCCACTTT
CDR3 protein: CSVQDRDPWSPLHF

J gene: TRBJ2-7
clone size: medium-sized
D gene: TRBD2
CDR3 length: 14
V gene: TRBV9
CDR3 DNA: TGTGCCAGCAGCAGGGGACTAGCGGGAGGCGAGCAGTACTTC
CDR3 protein: CASSRGLAGGEQYF

J gene: TRBJ2-3
clone size: -
D gene: -
CDR3 length: 16
V gene: TRBV4-1
CDR3 DNA: TGCGCCAGCAGCCAAGGGAGGGGGCCGGGCACAGATACGCAGTATTTT
CDR3 protein: CASSQGRGPGTDTQYF